Listed below are T cell receptor beta chains from one sample, sequenced in a study of T cells in Graves' hyperthyroidism and ophthalmopathy. TCRdb passed the multiplex PCR reads through MiXCR, listing each CDR3 protein once. The sample contains about 400,000 distinct CDR3 sequences, around 16% of which appear only once. The sample was blood. The receptors derive from a woman aged 18-30 years with Graves' hyperthyroidism. Each CDR3 is given with its conserved first and last residue. D genes are given only for firm matches. Rows give clone size only sometimes, using once, few, many, or a class for an expanded clone.

D gene	clone size	V gene	J gene	CDR3 DNA	CDR3 protein
.	many	TRBV12-3/TRBV12-4	TRBJ1-6	TGTGCCAGCAGTCGAGCTGGGGCGAATTCACCCCTCCACTTT	CASSRAGANSPLHF
.	many	TRBV12-3/TRBV12-4	TRBJ2-2	TGTGCCAGCAGTCTCGATTCGGGAATCGCCGGGGAGCTGTTTTTT	CASSLDSGIAGELFF
.	many	TRBV2	TRBJ1-2	TGTGCCAGCAGTCTCTCCGCCGAGTATGGCTACACCTTC	CASSLSAEYGYTF
TRBD1	many	TRBV2	TRBJ1-1	TGTGCCAGCAGCAGACAGGGGAGCAGTGAAGCTTTCTTT	CASSRQGSSEAFF
.	many	TRBV20-1	TRBJ2-7	TGCAGTGCTAGGGGTTCAGCGGCCGAGCAGTACTTC	CSARGSAAEQYF
.	many	TRBV11-2	TRBJ1-5	TGTGCCAGCAGCTTAGGTCGGGCCTCCAGGCCCCAGCATTTT	CASSLGRASRPQHF
.	many	TRBV20-1	TRBJ1-1	TGCAGTGCTAGGGGTTCGAGAGGAGCCATGAACACTGAAGCTTTCTTT	CSARGSRGAMNTEAFF
TRBD2	many	TRBV12-3/TRBV12-4	TRBJ2-7	TGTGCCAGCAGTTCTAGCGGGGGGGGTCCCTACGAGCAGTACTTC	CASSSSGGGPYEQYF
.	many	TRBV13	TRBJ2-5	TGTGCCAGCAGCTTTAAGGGGATCGGGGAGACCCAGTACTTC	CASSFKGIGETQYF
TRBD1	few	TRBV24-1	TRBJ2-5	TGTGCCACCAATCGCGGGACAGGAGAAGGGACCCAGTACTTC	CATNRGTGEGTQYF
.	many	TRBV2	TRBJ2-3	TGTGCCAGCAGTGGGAAGGCAATTCCCACAGATACGCAGTATTTT	CASSGKAIPTDTQYF
.	many	TRBV6-1	TRBJ2-1	TGTGCCAGCAGTGAAGCGCCAAGCAAACAGGGTTATGAGCAGTTCTTC	CASSEAPSKQGYEQFF
.	many	TRBV5-4	TRBJ2-1	TGTGCCAGCAGCCAACAACCCACAGGGTACAATGAGCAGTTCTTC	CASSQQPTGYNEQFF
.	few	TRBV6-2/TRBV6-3	TRBJ2-1	TGTGCCAGCAGTTACAATGGTCTCGACAATGAGCAGTTCTTC	CASSYNGLDNEQFF
.	.	TRBV29-1	TRBJ2-2	TGCAGCGTGGACCGAACGAACACCGGGGAGCTGTTTTTT	CSVDRTNTGELFF
.	many	TRBV6-2/TRBV6-3	TRBJ2-1	TGTGCCAGCAGTTACAGAAGGGATGAGCAGTTCTTC	CASSYRRDEQFF
TRBD2	many	TRBV10-3	TRBJ2-5	TGTGCCATCAGTGAATGGGGCGGGAGTGGCGAAAAGACCCAGTACTTC	CAISEWGGSGEKTQYF
TRBD2	.	TRBV4-3	TRBJ2-3	TGCGCCAGCAGCCAAGATGCCGGACTAGCGGGTTCCGATACGCAGTATTTT	CASSQDAGLAGSDTQYF
TRBD2	few	TRBV9	TRBJ2-3	TGTGCCAGCAGCGTGGGACTAGCGGGACGAACAGATACGCAGTATTTT	CASSVGLAGRTDTQYF
.	many	TRBV7-2	TRBJ2-1	TGTGCCAGCAGCGAACAGGTCTTTGAGCAGTTCTTC	CASSEQVFEQFF
TRBD2	.	TRBV5-1	TRBJ2-5	TGCGCCAGCAGCGTGACTAGCGGGGAAAGAGAGACCCAGTACTTC	CASSVTSGERETQYF
.	many	TRBV6-1	TRBJ2-3	TGTGCCAGCAGTAGCGGGTGGGACACAGATACGCAGTATTTT	CASSSGWDTDTQYF
.	many	TRBV7-2	TRBJ1-6	TGTGCCAGCTCGACCGGGCCCTCCTATAATTCACCCCTCCACTTT	CASSTGPSYNSPLHF
TRBD2	few	TRBV6-2/TRBV6-3	TRBJ2-3	TGTGCCAGCAGTGCGACTAGCGAAGCAGATACGCAGTATTTT	CASSATSEADTQYF
.	many	TRBV7-6	TRBJ2-7	TGTGCCAGCAGCCTGGGTTCCGACAGCCGCGAGCAGTACTTC	CASSLGSDSREQYF
.	few	TRBV20-1	TRBJ1-4	TGCAGTGCTAAACGACAGGTTAAAAATGAAAAACTGTTTTTT	CSAKRQVKNEKLFF
.	many	TRBV20-1	TRBJ2-1	TGCAGTGCTAGAGACCCCAGGTTATCGGACAATGAGCAGTTCTTC	CSARDPRLSDNEQFF
.	few	TRBV5-1	TRBJ2-7	TGCGCCAGCAGCTCGAAAGGACAGAGCTACGAGCAGTACTTC	CASSSKGQSYEQYF
TRBD2	many	TRBV7-2	TRBJ2-3	TGTGCCAGCAGCTTTACAGGACTAGCGGGAGTAACAGATACGCAGTATTTT	CASSFTGLAGVTDTQYF
TRBD2	.	TRBV9	TRBJ2-2	TGTGCCAGCAGCGCAGGGGTAGCGGGGGACCACACCGGGGAGCTGTTTTTT	CASSAGVAGDHTGELFF
TRBD2	many	TRBV7-2	TRBJ2-3	TGTGCCAGCAGGCCCCTACGGTTTAGCGGGGGGAGCACAGATACGCAGTATTTT	CASRPLRFSGGSTDTQYF
.	.	TRBV2	TRBJ1-5	TGTGCCAGCAGTGATTTTCACAGTTATCAGCCCCAGCATTTT	CASSDFHSYQPQHF
.	few	TRBV7-9	TRBJ2-7	TGTGCCAGCAGCCCTATTGGTCGGCGGGAGCAGTACTTC	CASSPIGRREQYF
.	many	TRBV7-2	TRBJ2-3	TGTGCCAGCAGCTACGGGAGAGACACAGATACGCAGTATTTT	CASSYGRDTDTQYF
.	many	TRBV18	TRBJ1-3	TGTGCCAGCTCACCACCGGAGGTTGGAAACACCATATATTTT	CASSPPEVGNTIYF
.	few	TRBV6-1	TRBJ1-2	TGTGCCAGCAGTACACCCCGGGAAGCTAACTATGGCTACACCTTC	CASSTPREANYGYTF
.	few	TRBV27	TRBJ2-3	TGTGCCAGCAGTTTGGACAGTTTCACAGATACGCAGTATTTT	CASSLDSFTDTQYF
TRBD1	many	TRBV4-3	TRBJ1-2	TGCGCCAGCAGCCAAACCGGGACAGGGAGCGGCTACACCTTC	CASSQTGTGSGYTF
.	many	TRBV2	TRBJ2-7	TGTGCCAGCAGTGAGCAGGGCCAGGCCTACGAGCAGTACTTC	CASSEQGQAYEQYF
TRBD2	many	TRBV6-1	TRBJ2-7	TGTGCCAGCAGTCCCCTGGCTAGCGGGAGCGACGAGCAGTACTTC	CASSPLASGSDEQYF
TRBD1	many	TRBV2	TRBJ2-5	TGTGCCAGCAGCGGACAGGGCGCAGAGACCCAGTACTTC	CASSGQGAETQYF
.	few	TRBV6-4	TRBJ2-1	TGTGCCAGCAGCCTCAAAGGATTCGATGAGCAGTTCTTC	CASSLKGFDEQFF
.	many	TRBV7-2	TRBJ2-1	TGTGCCAGCAGCACCCATGGGGGCGCGAATGAGCAGTTCTTC	CASSTHGGANEQFF
.	many	TRBV2	TRBJ2-7	TGTGCCAGCAGCGGGAACAACGAGCAGTACTTC	CASSGNNEQYF
.	.	TRBV3-1	TRBJ2-5	TGTGCCAGCAGCCAAGATCTCGGGGAATCGCAGACCCAGTACTTC	CASSQDLGESQTQYF
.	.	TRBV15	TRBJ1-1	TGTGCCACCAGCATACGGGGGCTGAACACTGAAGCTTTCTTT	CATSIRGLNTEAFF
.	many	TRBV7-2	TRBJ2-1	TGTGCCAGCACCGTGGGGGGGGCGTTTTACAATGAGCAGTTCTTC	CASTVGGAFYNEQFF
TRBD2	few	TRBV9	TRBJ2-5	TGTGCCAGCAGCGTCTCGGCGGGGGGTCAGGAGACCCAGTACTTC	CASSVSAGGQETQYF
.	many	TRBV28	TRBJ2-4	TGTGCCAGCAGTTCCCTAGGGGACCTAGCCAAAAACATTCAGTACTTC	CASSSLGDLAKNIQYF